This passage covers 27 T cell receptor beta chains from one sample sequenced in a study of T cells in tuberculosis. This table comes from immunoSEQ multiplex PCR, and its TCRdb copy is limited to in-frame clones, with some not included. The table lists about 88,000 clones, approximately 90% of them singletons, with less than 2.5% in the top ten. Cells were sorted from thawed PBMC rested overnight and stained with GMM-loaded CD1B tetramer, viability dye and anti-CD3. The CD1B tetramers carried C32 glucose monomycolate purified from Rhodococcus equi. The sequenced sample was CD1b-GMM tetramer-negative cells sorted from PBMCs. The receptors shown here come from an adult woman with latent tuberculosis.

The chain has TRBV27 and TRBJ2-1; D is uncertain. Germline V gene sequence: CDR1 MNHEY, CDR2 SMNVEV (reference sequence). V lost 2 bases and J lost 10, with 15 bases in between. This CDR3 is 14 amino acids long. CDR3 protein: CASSLVGPGKEQFF. The CDR3 nucleotides read TGTGCCAGCAGTTTAGTGGGTCCAGGTAAAGAGCAGTTCTTC.

The rearrangement joins TRBV9 to TRBJ2-7; D call uncertain. Trimming shortened V by 0 bases and J by 3 bases, and 10 bases separated the two germline ends. Germline values: CDR1 SGDLS, CDR2 YYNGEE. This CDR3 comprises 14 residues. CDR3 amino acids: CASSVGSNDYEQYV. The CDR3 DNA is TGTGCCAGCAGCGTAGGCTCAAACGACTACGAGCAGTACGTC.

The V gene is TRBV29-1, the J gene TRBJ2-3; TRBD1 aligns across 10 bases. The CDR3 length is 16 residues. Trimming removed 6 bases from V and 9 bases from J; junction bases left unmatched: 18. Germline V gene data show CDR1 as SQVTM and CDR2 as ANQGSEA. The CDR3 DNA reads TGCAGCGTCCTGACTCCGGGACAGGGGCTAGTGGCCACGCAGTATTTT. Its translation is CSVLTPGQGLVATQYF.

V is TRBV5-1 and J is TRBJ1-3; TRBD1 matches at 9 bases. The germline gives CDR1 SGHRS, CDR2 YFSETQ. After removal of 4 bases from V and 1 base from J, the junction contained 9 bases not matched to a gene. The CDR3 is made up of 17 amino acids. CDR3 loop: CASSTGQGKASGNTIYF. The CDR3 nucleotides are TGCGCCAGCAGCACCGGACAGGGGAAGGCATCTGGAAACACCATATATTTT.

The chain uses TRBV5-1 and TRBJ2-7, with a tentative D call TRBD1 (6 bases). Between the trimmed V and J ends, which lost 2 bases and 7 bases, there was a span of 19 bases. Germline values: CDR1 SGHRS, CDR2 YFSETQ. The CDR3 is 15 residues long. This CDR3 reads CASSFRDTVAGEQYF. CDR3 DNA sequence: TGCGCCAGCAGCTTCCGGGACACGGTGGCTGGGGAGCAGTACTTC.

CDR3 residues: CASTTSSGANVLTF. The CDR3, as DNA: TGTGCCAGCACCACGAGCTCTGGGGCCAACGTCCTGACTTTC. The rearrangement joins TRBV2 to TRBJ2-6; D is unresolved. The CDR3 is 14 amino acids. Deletions cut 7 bases from V and 0 bases from J, with 7 bases between. Germline V gene data show CDR1 as SNHLY and CDR2 as FYNNEI.

The chain couples TRBV6-4 to TRBJ1-5; D remains ambiguous. Germline V lookup: CDR1 MRHNA, CDR2 SNTAGT. V lost 0 bases and J 1 base, leaving 10 bases between the germline ends. The CDR3 is 16 amino acids. CDR3 amino acids: CASSDSRQASNQPQHF. The CDR3 region has the DNA TGTGCCAGCAGTGACTCTCGTCAGGCGAGCAATCAGCCCCAGCATTTT.

This sequence joins TRBV30 and TRBJ1-1; tentatively, D is TRBD1 (6 bases). This CDR3 contains 14 residues. Trimming cost V 3 bases and J 11 bases, with 22 bases left between them. The germline V gene encodes CDR1 GTSNPN and CDR2 SVGIG (reference sequence). CDR3 DNA: TGTGCCTGGAGGGGGGTGGGGCAGGGACAAGGCGCTTTCTTT. Encoded protein: CAWRGVGQGQGAFF.

For this clone: Compared with germline, one end of the junction differs, possibly owing to a read error. V usage is TRBV30 and J usage is TRBJ1-1; 8 positions match TRBD1. This CDR3 contains 15 residues. Germline assignment: CDR1 GTSNPN and CDR2 SVGIG (reference sequence). CDR3 amino acids: CAWRHSDREGTEALF. The CDR3 DNA follows: TGTGCCTGGAGACACTCGGACAGGGAGGGGACTGAAGCTCTCTTT.

The rearrangement joins TRBV27 to TRBJ1-1, with 10 positions matching TRBD1. After removal of 5 bases from V and 3 bases from J, the junction contained 9 bases not matched to a gene. The CDR3 is made up of 16 amino acids. In germline, CDR1 is MNHEY, CDR2 SMNVEV (reference sequence). This CDR3 is CASSTRDRGWDTEAFF. CDR3 nucleotides: TGTGCCAGCAGTACCCGGGACAGGGGATGGGACACTGAAGCTTTCTTT.

The chain links TRBV19 to TRBJ1-2; 8 nucleotides align to TRBD1. Germline V gene sequence: CDR1 LNHDA, CDR2 SQIVND (reference sequence). V shed 8 bases and J 4 bases; nucleotides not matched to a gene: 6. The CDR3 is 13 residues long. The CDR3 region is CASGSGGAYGYTF. Here the CDR3 DNA reads TGTGCCAGTGGGTCAGGGGGCGCCTATGGCTACACCTTC.

This chain joins TRBV5-1 and TRBJ2-3; 7 nucleotides agree with TRBD2. V lost 4 bases, J lost 0 bases, and 5 bases stayed unmatched. The CDR3 runs 15 residues. Germline V lookup: CDR1 SGHRS, CDR2 YFSETQ. In DNA form, the CDR3 reads TGCGCCAGCAGCCAACGACTAGCTAGCACAGATACGCAGTATTTT. It codes for CASSQRLASTDTQYF.

This chain connects TRBV6-1 to TRBJ2-7; D ambiguous. Germline assignment: CDR1 MNHNS and CDR2 SASEGT. V was clipped by 2 bases and J by 3 bases, with 2 bases between them. The CDR3 loop spans 11 amino acids. In nucleotides, the CDR3 is TGTGCCAGCAGTGAATACTACGAGCAGTACGTC. Residues: CASSEYYEQYV.

This clone was seen once. The chain combines TRBV5-1 with TRBJ2-5; D is possibly TRBD2 (5 bases). V was shortened by 0 bases and J by 5 bases, with 17 bases between the two germline ends. The CDR3 sequence is 16 residues long. The germline CDR1 and CDR2 sequences are SGHRS and YFSETQ. The CDR3 DNA sequence: TGCGCCAGCAGCTTGGCCAGTGAACGGGAAGGTGAGACCCAGTACTTC. This sequence encodes CASSLASEREGETQYF.

This chain links TRBV30 with TRBJ2-5, with 9 bases that match TRBD2. The germline V gene encodes CDR1 GTSNPN and CDR2 SVGIG (reference sequence). Trimming cost V 2 bases and J 1 base; bases outside gene matches: 8. The CDR3 loop spans 16 amino acids. The CDR3 here is CAWSPGLLAGQETQYF. The CDR3 region has the DNA TGTGCCTGGAGTCCCGGTCTACTAGCGGGCCAAGAGACCCAGTACTTC.

The chain recombines TRBV5-1 with TRBJ2-7; 9 bases line up with TRBD1. Germline values: CDR1 SGHRS, CDR2 YFSETQ. With V trimmed by 0 bases and J by 4 bases, 11 bases remained unmatched. CDR3 length: 17 residues. This CDR3 reads CASSLGPRTGVGYEQYF. CDR3 DNA: TGCGCCAGCAGCTTGGGACCTAGGACAGGGGTAGGGTACGAGCAGTACTTC.

The rearrangement uses TRBV7-2 and TRBJ2-3, with 12 bases matching TRBD2. V shed 1 base, J shed 2 bases, and the junction held 4 bases outside the gene matches. The germline V gene has CDR1 SGHTA and CDR2 FQGNSA. The CDR3 is 17 amino acids. CDR3 in amino acids: CASSLVGTSGPTDTQYF. CDR3 nucleotide sequence: TGTGCCAGCAGCTTAGTGGGGACTAGCGGGCCCACAGATACGCAGTATTTT.

Worth noting for this clone: One junction end disagrees with the germline gene, perhaps due to a read error. The rearrangement uses TRBV7-9 and TRBJ1-1; D remains ambiguous. This CDR3 comprises 13 residues. Germline CDR1 is SEHNR and CDR2 is FQNEAQ (reference sequence). The CDR3 sequence is CASTLEANTEAFF. CDR3 sequence (DNA): TGTGCCAGCACCTTAGAAGCGAACACTGAAGCTTTCTTT.

V gene TRBV4-1 combines with J gene TRBJ2-7; 11 bases are a match to TRBD2. Trimming removed 2 bases from V and 1 base from J; junction bases left unmatched: 7. CDR1 MGHRA and CDR2 YSYEKL come from the germline V gene. The CDR3 loop spans 17 amino acids. The CDR3 protein is CASSQPILAGGSYEQYF. Here the CDR3 DNA reads TGCGCCAGCAGCCAACCAATTCTAGCGGGGGGATCCTACGAGCAGTACTTC.

The chain uses TRBV11-2 and TRBJ2-3; 10 bases line up with TRBD2. Germline values: CDR1 SGHAT, CDR2 FQNNGV. V lost 8 bases to trimming and J lost 2 bases; unmatched junction nucleotides: 7. The CDR3 has 15 residues. The DNA of the CDR3 is TGTGCCAGCGGCAGGACTAGCGGATACACAGATACGCAGTATTTT. This codes for CASGRTSGYTDTQYF.

To note about this clone: Other DNA variants within this sample encode the same CDR3. The chain joins TRBV5-1 to TRBJ1-1; 7 positions match TRBD1. This CDR3 is built from 15 residues. V lost 0 bases to trimming and J lost 0 bases; unmatched junction nucleotides: 2. Germline V gene data show CDR1 as SGHRS and CDR2 as YFSETQ. DNA of the CDR3: TGCGCCAGCAGCTTGGGACAGGGTATGAACACTGAAGCTTTCTTT. It yields the protein CASSLGQGMNTEAFF.

The chain carries TRBV7-2 and TRBJ1-1, with no clear D. The CDR3 is 13 residues long. Germline V lookup: CDR1 SGHTA, CDR2 FQGNSA. Deletions cut 1 base from V and 3 bases from J, with 6 bases between. The chain's CDR3 is CASSLVGDTEAFF. In DNA form, the CDR3 reads TGTGCCAGCAGCTTAGTGGGAGACACTGAAGCTTTCTTT.

The DNA for the CDR3 is TGTGCCAGCAGCGTACCCCCGGTTAGCGGGCAAGAGACCCAGTACTTC. Translation: CASSVPPVSGQETQYF. The genes are TRBV9 and TRBJ2-5, with 7 bases matching TRBD2. The CDR3 covers 16 residues. V gave up 1 base and J gave up 2 bases; unmatched junction bases: 8. Germline-derived CDR1 and CDR2 are SGDLS and YYNGEE.

The rearrangement joins TRBV2 to TRBJ1-1, with no clear D. V was clipped by 6 bases and J by 1 base, with 9 bases between them. Germline V CDR1 and CDR2: SNHLY, FYNNEI. The length of the CDR3 is 13 residues. The CDR3 DNA sequence: TGTGCCAGCAGAGTTCAGGCGAACACTGAAGCTTTCTTT. This sequence encodes CASRVQANTEAFF.

The chain employs TRBV28 and TRBJ1-1; tentatively, D is TRBD1 (5 bases). Germline assignment: CDR1 MDHEN and CDR2 SYDVKM. Trimming left V 2 bases short and J 5 bases short, with 21 bases between. This CDR3 contains 17 residues. CDR3 nucleotides: TGTGCCAGCAGTTTAGTAGGCCCTGTGGAGGGGCTGACTGAAGCTTTCTTT. This codes for CASSLVGPVEGLTEAFF.

The chain has TRBV2 and TRBJ1-5; a possible D gene is TRBD1 (6 bases). Trimming cost V 4 bases and J 1 base, with 11 bases left between them. Germline V CDR1 and CDR2: SNHLY, FYNNEI. The CDR3 length is 15 residues. Written as DNA, the CDR3 is TGTGCCAGCAGTGCGATGACAGGCAGCAATCAGCCCCAGCATTTT. Translated: CASSAMTGSNQPQHF.

The chain is built from TRBV5-6 and TRBJ2-5, with 9 bases fitting TRBD1. The J call is in doubt because the DNA end fits TRBJ2-7 better. The V gene's germline CDR1 is SGHDT and CDR2 YYEEEE. The CDR3 has 14 residues. CDR3 protein: CASSSGTGSYEQYF. The CDR3 nucleotides are TGTGCCAGCAGTTCCGGGACAGGGTCCTACGAGCAGTACTTC.